The 30 T cell receptor beta chains presented below share a single source sample, sequenced in a study of neurological immune-mediated disorders (dated by TCRdb to 2018 to 2020). The library was produced with 5' RACE. The sequencing machine was an Illumina HiSeq 2500. The raw public reads went through TCRdb reprocessing: fastp at Q25, MiXCR clone calling, in-frame beta chains kept. Each entry is one CDR3 protein sequence, shown with its most common DNA and genes. For this sample there are roughly 67,000 distinct CDR3 sequences; roughly 4% appear just once. The top ten clonotypes cover roughly 2.7% of the sample. Material for sequencing was PBMCs. The receptors come from a man in his fifties with multiple sclerosis.

The V call is TRBV9, the J call TRBJ2-1; a weak D match, TRBD2 (7 bases). This CDR3 has 18 residues. V was clipped by 0 bases and J by 4 bases, with 20 bases between them. Germline V gene lookup returns CDR1 SGDLS and CDR2 YYNGEE. The CDR3 loop is CASSVAGLGGAGYNEQFF. CDR3 bases: TGTGCCAGCAGCGTAGCGGGATTAGGGGGGGCAGGTTACAATGAGCAGTTCTTC.

This clonotype was counted many times. The chain combines TRBV2 with TRBJ2-2; 12 bases agree with TRBD1. CDR3 length: 15 residues. V trimming: 2 bases; J trimming: 6 bases; junction bases outside the gene matches: 1. Germline V lookup: CDR1 SNHLY, CDR2 FYNNEI. CDR3 coding DNA: TGTGCCAGCAGTGAAAGGGACAGGGGGCCCGGGGAGCTGTTTTTT. Amino acids: CASSERDRGPGELFF.

This clonotype turned up a few times. The CDR3 is CASSQDRVRETQYF. CDR3 sequence (DNA): TGTGCCAGCAGTCAAGACAGGGTCCGGGAGACCCAGTACTTC. V usage is TRBV25-1 and J usage is TRBJ2-5; 7 nucleotides align to TRBD1. With 5 bases clipped from V and 5 bases from J, the junction kept 8 bases outside the gene matches. Per the germline V gene, CDR1 is MGHDK and CDR2 is SYGVNS. CDR3 length: 14 residues.

This clonotype was counted many times. The chain is built from TRBV20-1 and TRBJ2-7; TRBD1 aligns across 10 bases. The CDR3 length is 15 residues. The germline CDR1 and CDR2 sequences are DFQATT and SNEGSKA (reference sequence). V was clipped by 7 bases and J by 0 bases; unmatched bases: 9. CDR3 protein: CSVRPGQGSSYEQYF. The CDR3 DNA is TGCAGTGTTCGACCGGGACAGGGGAGCTCCTACGAGCAGTACTTC.

This clonotype was seen ten or more times. V usage is TRBV5-1 and J usage is TRBJ2-2; 8 positions match TRBD1. With 2 bases clipped from V and 4 bases from J, the junction kept 7 bases outside the gene matches. The CDR3 extends over 16 amino acids. CDR1 SGHRS and CDR2 YFSETQ come from the germline V gene. CDR3 protein: CASSFYGQGLTGELFF. In DNA form, the CDR3 reads TGCGCCAGCAGCTTTTATGGACAGGGCCTCACCGGGGAGCTGTTTTTT.

At least ten counts were recorded for this clonotype. The chain employs TRBV20-1 and TRBJ2-3, with 7 bases aligning to TRBD2. The germline gives CDR1 DFQATT, CDR2 SNEGSKA (reference sequence). The CDR3 runs 16 residues. The ends lost 0 bases at V and 2 bases at J; junction bases unmatched: 8. CDR3 bases: TGCAGTGCTAGAGATGGCAAGCGGGGCTTCACAGATACGCAGTATTTT. Its translation: CSARDGKRGFTDTQYF.

There are many counts of this clonotype. This chain links TRBV5-6 with TRBJ2-1; 9 positions match TRBD1. There are 16 residues in the CDR3. The ends lost 5 bases at V and 0 bases at J; junction bases unmatched: 6. The V gene's germline CDR1 is SGHDT and CDR2 YYEEEE. The CDR3 DNA is TGTGCCAGCAGACACAGGGGGCTCAGCTCCTACAATGAGCAGTTCTTC. Translated: CASRHRGLSSYNEQFF.

At least ten counts were recorded for this clonotype. The chain carries TRBV20-1 and TRBJ1-4; no clear D. This CDR3 has 12 amino acids. Germline V lookup: CDR1 DFQATT, CDR2 SNEGSKA (reference sequence). V was clipped by 3 bases and J by 7 bases, with 9 bases between them. The CDR3 DNA reads TGCAGTGCTAGTTTAACTCGTGAAAAACTGTTTTTT. Residues: CSASLTREKLFF.

This clonotype was found many times. The chain combines TRBV29-1 with TRBJ2-1; the match to TRBD1 covers 10 bases. The germline V gene has CDR1 SQVTM and CDR2 ANQGSEA. The CDR3 totals 11 residues. Germline trimming cut 7 bases from V and 9 bases from J; bases unmatched to any gene: 3. The CDR3 DNA reads as TGCAGCGGGGACAGGGGTGCTGAGCAGTTCTTC. Translation gives CSGDRGAEQFF.

This clonotype was counted many times. The junction shows a germline mismatch at one end, possibly a read error. The V and J genes are TRBV6-2 or TRBV6-3 and TRBJ2-7; the D gene is possibly TRBD1 (6 bases). This CDR3 region has 12 residues. Germline CDR1 and CDR2: MNHEY and SVGEGT. The CDR3 loop reads CASSYTTGQGHF. The CDR3 region has the DNA TGTGCCAGCAGTTATACCACGGGACAAGGCCACTTC.

This clonotype was picked up many times. The CDR3, as DNA: TGTGCCAGCAGTACCTCGGGCAGGGTCTACAATGAGCAGTTCTTC. Its protein product is CASSTSGRVYNEQFF. This chain connects TRBV6-2 or TRBV6-3 to TRBJ2-1; maybe TRBD1 (5 bases). V was clipped by 5 bases and J by 3 bases, with 14 bases between them. Germline lookup yields CDR1 MNHEY and CDR2 SVGEGT. CDR3 length: 15 amino acids.

The chain uses TRBV18 and TRBJ2-7, with 9 positions matching TRBD1. The CDR3 loop spans 14 amino acids. The V segment lost 3 bases and the J segment 2 bases; nucleotides outside the gene matches: 2. CDR1 is KGHSH, CDR2 LQKENI, per germline. CDR3 loop: CASSPRTGAYEQYF. CDR3 nucleotide sequence: TGTGCCAGCTCACCTAGGACAGGGGCCTACGAGCAGTACTTC. Using reference TRBV18 and TRBJ2-7 for the parts outside the CDR3, the full variable domain is NAGVMQNPRHLVRRRGQEARLRCSPMKGHSHVYWYRQLPEEGLKFMVYLQKENIIDESGMPKERFSAEFPKEGPSILRIQQVVRGDSAAYFCASSPRTGAYEQYFGPGTRLTVT.

This clonotype was seen many times. The V and J genes are TRBV5-5 and TRBJ1-1; 10 positions agree with TRBD1. The V and J ends lost 2 bases and 2 bases, in that order; junction bases with no gene match: 21. The CDR3 totals 21 residues. CDR1 SGHKS and CDR2 YYEKEE come from the germline V gene (reference sequence). CDR3 sequence (DNA): TGTGCCAGCAGCTTAATCCCGACAGGGGGCAACAAGGGCTACATTAACACTGAAGCTTTCTTT. It specifies CASSLIPTGGNKGYINTEAFF.

This clonotype was seen repeatedly, ten times or more. V usage is TRBV5-1 and J usage is TRBJ2-1; 7 nucleotides align to TRBD1. The length of the CDR3 is 15 residues. V gave up 0 bases and J gave up 5 bases; unmatched junction bases: 5. Germline assignment: CDR1 SGHRS and CDR2 YFSETQ. The CDR3 region has the DNA TGCGCCAGCAGCTTGGACCGGGACAGACACAATGAGCAGTTCTTC. It specifies CASSLDRDRHNEQFF.

This clonotype has a count of ten or more. V is TRBV7-8 and J is TRBJ1-2, with a tentative D call TRBD1 (6 bases). V was pared by 5 bases and J by 1 base, with 17 bases between. The CDR3 extends over 16 amino acids. Germline lookup yields CDR1 SGHVS and CDR2 FQNEAQ. CDR3: CASSPRDRSFNYGYTF. As DNA, the CDR3 is TGTGCCAGCAGCCCCAGAGACAGGTCCTTTAACTATGGCTACACCTTC.

In the case of this clonotype: A read error may explain this, as a much larger clone is one base away. The chain recombines TRBV5-1 with TRBJ1-5; D is perhaps TRBD1 (5 bases). Germline-derived CDR1 and CDR2 are SGHRS and YFSETQ. CDR3 length equals 15 residues. In DNA form, the CDR3 reads TGCGCCAGCAGCTTGGAGGGCAGGGTAGATCAGCCCCAGAATTTT. Its translation: CASSLEGRVDQPQNF.

The J gene is TRBJ2-7, the V gene TRBV20-1; D not certain. Trimming shortened V by 6 bases and J by 6 bases, and 24 bases separated the two germline ends. Germline CDR1 is DFQATT and CDR2 is SNEGSKA (reference sequence). The CDR3 has 15 residues. In nucleotides, the CDR3 is TGCAGTGCGAGAAGAAGGGCAGGTACCTCGGGCGAGCAGTACTTC. This sequence encodes CSARRRAGTSGEQYF.

This clonotype was seen repeatedly, ten times or more. This chain uses TRBV12-3 or TRBV12-4 with TRBJ2-7; 7 bases align to TRBD1. The CDR3 loop spans 13 amino acids. Trimming cost V 3 bases and J 3 bases; bases outside gene matches: 2. The CDR3 DNA is TGTGCCAGCAGTTTCGGGACAGACTACGAGCAGTACTTC. The encoded protein is CASSFGTDYEQYF.

This clonotype appeared many times. The rearrangement joins TRBV20-1 to TRBJ2-2, with TRBD1 identical over 9 bases. There are 17 residues in the CDR3. Germline V gene lookup returns CDR1 DFQATT and CDR2 SNEGSKA (reference sequence). Unmatched junction bases numbered 12, after V lost 6 bases and J lost 1 base. Here the CDR3 DNA reads TGCAGTGCCACACAGATTCCGGGACAGGGGAACACCGGGGAGCTGTTTTTT. The encoded protein is CSATQIPGQGNTGELFF.

This clonotype was counted only a few times. This rearrangement joins TRBV18 to TRBJ2-3; 8 nucleotides line up with TRBD1. There are 14 residues in the CDR3. From germline, CDR1 is KGHSH and CDR2 LQKENI. With 3 bases clipped from V and 5 bases from J, the junction kept 4 bases outside the gene matches. The CDR3 DNA is TGTGCCAGCTCACCCCAGACAGGGGTAGATACGCAGTATTTT. Protein: CASSPQTGVDTQYF.

This clonotype was observed at least ten times. This chain uses TRBV12-3 or TRBV12-4 with TRBJ1-5, with TRBD1 matching 7 bases. This CDR3 spans 15 amino acids. The V gene end was trimmed by 4 bases and the J gene end by 4 bases; junction bases not matched to a gene: 7. The CDR3 region has the DNA TGTGCCAGCAGTTACGGGACAGCCTTAAATCAGCCCCAGCATTTT. Residues: CASSYGTALNQPQHF.

This clonotype was recorded many times. V is TRBV5-5 and J is TRBJ1-3; no firm D call. The CDR3 is 14 amino acids. CDR1 is SGHKS and CDR2 is YYEKEE in the germline V gene (reference sequence). The ends were cut back, 2 bases at V and 1 base at J, with 7 bases in the middle. CDR3 residues: CASSFPGSGNTIYF. The CDR3 bases are TGTGCCAGCAGCTTTCCTGGATCTGGAAACACCATATATTTT.

In this sample, this clonotype turned up many times. The chain combines TRBV14 with TRBJ2-5; D gene unclear. Germline V gene data show CDR1 as SGHDN and CDR2 as FVKESK. V lost 1 base and J 7 bases, leaving 7 bases between the germline ends. This CDR3 has 12 amino acids. CDR3 nucleotides: TGTGCCAGCAGCCAAGTAGGTCGGACCCAGTACTTC. Protein sequence: CASSQVGRTQYF. The whole variable domain, filled in from reference TRBV14 and TRBJ2-5, reads EAGVTQFPSHSVIEKGQTVTLRCDPISGHDNLYWYRRVMGKEIKFLLHFVKESKQDESGMPNNRFLAERTGGTYSTLKVQPAELEDSGVYFCASSQVGRTQYFGPGTRLLVL.

This clonotype was detected ten times or more. The CDR3 DNA is TGTGCCAGCAGTACCGGGACAGGGAGGGAGACCCAGTACTTC. It translates to CASSTGTGRETQYF. The chain joins TRBV6-5 to TRBJ2-5, with 9 bases that match TRBD1. V shed 5 bases, J shed 5 bases, and the junction held 6 bases outside the gene matches. CDR1 is MNHEY, CDR2 SVGAGI, per germline. CDR3 length: 14 amino acids.

At least ten counts were recorded for this clonotype. V and J are TRBV9 and TRBJ1-4; D gene unclear. The germline gives CDR1 SGDLS, CDR2 YYNGEE. Trimming cost V 2 bases and J 7 bases, with 9 bases left between them. This CDR3 has 13 amino acids. CDR3 nucleotide sequence: TGTGCCAGCAGCGTGAAATGGGGTGAAAAACTGTTTTTT. As protein: CASSVKWGEKLFF.

Many counts were recorded for this clonotype. The rearrangement joins TRBV20-1 to TRBJ2-1, with unresolved D. Germline values: CDR1 DFQATT, CDR2 SNEGSKA (reference sequence). This CDR3 is built from 11 residues. V dropped 7 bases and J dropped 5 bases, with 9 bases sitting between them. In nucleotides, the CDR3 is TGCAGTGTTGTCTTCAACAATGAGCAGTTCTTC. This encodes CSVVFNNEQFF.

The sample holds many counts of this clonotype. This rearrangement joins TRBV20-1 to TRBJ2-7; D not certain. Germline CDR1 and CDR2: DFQATT and SNEGSKA (reference sequence). CDR3 length: 13 amino acids. V was cut by 1 base and J by 1 base, with 8 bases left in between. CDR3 in amino acids: CSARATESYEQYF. The CDR3 nucleotides read TGCAGTGCTAGAGCAACTGAATCCTACGAGCAGTACTTC.

The table lists this clonotype with many counts. The rearrangement links TRBV11-2 to TRBJ2-1, with TRBD2 matching over 8 bases. This CDR3 spans 14 amino acids. After removal of 6 bases from V and 4 bases from J, the junction contained 5 bases not matched to a gene. Germline-derived CDR1 and CDR2 are SGHAT and FQNNGV. The CDR3 spells CASSTGLVYNEQFF. CDR3 bases: TGTGCCAGCAGTACGGGACTAGTATACAATGAGCAGTTCTTC.

Many counts were recorded for this clonotype. This chain uses TRBV12-3 or TRBV12-4 with TRBJ1-1, with D maybe TRBD1 (5 bases). Trimming took off 2 bases at V and 9 bases at J, with 13 bases between the two ends. This CDR3 comprises 13 residues. The DNA for the CDR3 is TGTGCCAGCAGTTTATTCTCGGGGGGGAAAGCTTTCTTT. Translated, it gives CASSLFSGGKAFF.

There are many counts of this clonotype. This rearrangement joins TRBV9 to TRBJ1-3; a weak D match, TRBD1 (5 bases). Trimming took 0 bases from V and 0 from J, leaving 7 bases between them. The CDR3 is 15 residues long. The V gene's germline CDR1 is SGDLS and CDR2 YYNGEE. The CDR3 nucleotides are TGTGCCAGCAGCGTAGCTGACAGCTCTGGAAACACCATATATTTT. Translated, it gives CASSVADSSGNTIYF.